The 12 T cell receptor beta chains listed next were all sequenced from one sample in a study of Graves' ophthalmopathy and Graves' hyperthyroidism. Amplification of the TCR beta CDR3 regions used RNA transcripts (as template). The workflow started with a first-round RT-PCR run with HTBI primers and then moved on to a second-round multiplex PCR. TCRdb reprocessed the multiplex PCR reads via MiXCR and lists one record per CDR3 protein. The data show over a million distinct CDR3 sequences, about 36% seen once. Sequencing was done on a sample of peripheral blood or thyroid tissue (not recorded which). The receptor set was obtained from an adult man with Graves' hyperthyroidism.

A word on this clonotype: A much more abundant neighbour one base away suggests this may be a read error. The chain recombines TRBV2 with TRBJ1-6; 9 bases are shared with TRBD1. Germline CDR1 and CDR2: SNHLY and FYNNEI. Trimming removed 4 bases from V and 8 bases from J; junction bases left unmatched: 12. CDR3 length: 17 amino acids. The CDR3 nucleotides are TGTGCCAGCAGTGTGCCCCCGGGACAGGGCGCCGATTCACCCCTCCACTTT. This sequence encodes CASSVPPGQGADSPLHF. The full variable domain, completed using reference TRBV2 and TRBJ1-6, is EPEVTQTPSHQVTQMGQEVILRCVPISNHLYFYWYRQILGQKVEFLVSFYNNEISEKSEIFDDQFSVERPDGSNFTLKIRSTKLEDSAMYFCASSVPPGQGADSPLHFGNGTRLTVT.

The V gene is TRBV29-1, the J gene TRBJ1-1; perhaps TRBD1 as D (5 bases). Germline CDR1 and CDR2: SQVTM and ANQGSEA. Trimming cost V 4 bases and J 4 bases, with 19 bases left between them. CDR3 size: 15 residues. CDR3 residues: CSVVGGWRRGTEAFF. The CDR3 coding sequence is TGCAGCGTTGTCGGGGGATGGCGTAGGGGCACTGAAGCTTTCTTT.

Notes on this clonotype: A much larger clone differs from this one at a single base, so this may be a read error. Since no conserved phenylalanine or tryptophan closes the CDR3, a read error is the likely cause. The CDR3 sequence: CASILWTGELFS. The CDR3 region has the DNA TGTGCCAGCATTTTATGGACCGGGGAGCTGTTTTCT. V gene TRBV7-8 combines with J gene TRBJ2-2, with D unresolved. CDR1 is SGHVS and CDR2 is FQNEAQ in the germline V gene. Trimming took off 7 bases at V and 5 bases at J, with 8 bases between the two ends. The CDR3 covers 12 residues.

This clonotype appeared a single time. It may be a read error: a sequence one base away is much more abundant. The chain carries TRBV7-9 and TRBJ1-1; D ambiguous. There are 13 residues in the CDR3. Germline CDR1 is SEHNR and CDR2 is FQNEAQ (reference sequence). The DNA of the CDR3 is TGTGCCGGCAGCTTAGAAGACTTAAATGAAGCTTTCTTT. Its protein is CAGSLEDLNEAFF. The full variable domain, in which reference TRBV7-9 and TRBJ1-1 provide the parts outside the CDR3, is DTGVSQNPRHKITKRGQNVTFRCDPISEHNRLYWYRQTLGQGPEFLTYFQNEAQLEKSRLLSDRFSAERPKGSFSTLEIQRTEQGDSAMYLCAGSLEDLNEAFFGQGTRLTVV.

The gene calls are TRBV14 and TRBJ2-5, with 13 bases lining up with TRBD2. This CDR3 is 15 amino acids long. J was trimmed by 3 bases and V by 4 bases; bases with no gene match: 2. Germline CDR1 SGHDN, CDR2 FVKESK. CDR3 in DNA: TGTGCCAGCAGCCGAGGGACTAGCGGGGAAGAGACCCAGTACTTC. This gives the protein CASSRGTSGEETQYF.

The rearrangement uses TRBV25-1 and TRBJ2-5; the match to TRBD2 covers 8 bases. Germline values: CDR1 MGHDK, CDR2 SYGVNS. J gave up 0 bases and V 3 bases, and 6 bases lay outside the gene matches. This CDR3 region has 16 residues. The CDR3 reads CASSDPGTRHQETQYF. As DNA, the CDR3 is TGTGCCAGCAGTGATCCCGGGACTAGGCACCAAGAGACCCAGTACTTC.

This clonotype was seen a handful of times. CDR3 DNA: TGTGCCAGCAACAGACTTGGACTAGCGGGATTCCACGAGCAGTACTTC. It translates to CASNRLGLAGFHEQYF. The gene calls are TRBV11-2 and TRBJ2-7; 12 bases are a match to TRBD2. Germline V gene lookup returns CDR1 SGHAT and CDR2 FQNNGV. The CDR3 totals 16 residues. Trimming at V came to 7 bases and at J to 5 bases, leaving 12 bases not matched to a gene. The full variable domain, completed using reference TRBV11-2 and TRBJ2-7, is EAGVAQSPRYKIIEKRQSVAFWCNPISGHATLYWYQQILGQGPKLLIQFQNNGVVDDSQLPKDRFSAERLKGVDSTLKIQPAKLEDSAVYLCASNRLGLAGFHEQYFGPGTRLTVT.

CDR3 residues: CASSTPSSFGSEANYGYTF. CDR3 nucleotides: TGTGCCAGCAGTACCCCGTCGAGCTTTGGGTCAGAAGCTAACTATGGCTACACCTTC. The V gene is TRBV2, the J gene TRBJ1-2; D ambiguous. There are 19 residues in the CDR3. CDR1 and CDR2 (germline): SNHLY, FYNNEI. V shed 5 bases and J shed 0 bases, with 25 bases lying between them. Filled out from reference TRBV2 and TRBJ1-2, the complete variable domain reads EPEVTQTPSHQVTQMGQEVILRCVPISNHLYFYWYRQILGQKVEFLVSFYNNEISEKSEIFDDQFSVERPDGSNFTLKIRSTKLEDSAMYFCASSTPSSFGSEANYGYTFGSGTRLTVV.

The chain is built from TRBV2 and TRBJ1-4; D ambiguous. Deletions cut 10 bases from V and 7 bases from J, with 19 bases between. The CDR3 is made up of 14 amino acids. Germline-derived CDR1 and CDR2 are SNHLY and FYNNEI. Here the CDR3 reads CAIRETSGSEKLFF. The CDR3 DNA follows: TGTGCCATCAGAGAAACTAGCGGGAGTGAAAAACTGTTTTTT.

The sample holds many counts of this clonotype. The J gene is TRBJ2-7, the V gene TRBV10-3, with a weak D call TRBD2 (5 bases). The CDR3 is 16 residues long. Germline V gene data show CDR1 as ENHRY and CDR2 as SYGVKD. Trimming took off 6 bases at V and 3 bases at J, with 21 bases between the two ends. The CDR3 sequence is CAIRSSAAGLNYEQYF. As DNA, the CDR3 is TGTGCCATCAGATCTTCGGCGGCGGGTCTGAACTACGAGCAGTACTTC.

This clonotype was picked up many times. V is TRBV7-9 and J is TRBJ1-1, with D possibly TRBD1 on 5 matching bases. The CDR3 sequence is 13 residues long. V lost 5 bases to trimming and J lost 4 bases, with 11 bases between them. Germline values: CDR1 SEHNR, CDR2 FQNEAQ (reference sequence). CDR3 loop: CASSLLRGTEAFF. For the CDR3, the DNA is TGTGCCAGCAGCCTACTGAGGGGCACTGAAGCTTTCTTT.

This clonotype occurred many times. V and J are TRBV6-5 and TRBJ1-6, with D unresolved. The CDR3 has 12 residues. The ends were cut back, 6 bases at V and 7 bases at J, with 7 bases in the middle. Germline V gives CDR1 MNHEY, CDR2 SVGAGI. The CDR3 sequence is CASRKQNSPLHF. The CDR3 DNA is TGTGCCAGCAGGAAGCAAAATTCACCCCTCCACTTT.